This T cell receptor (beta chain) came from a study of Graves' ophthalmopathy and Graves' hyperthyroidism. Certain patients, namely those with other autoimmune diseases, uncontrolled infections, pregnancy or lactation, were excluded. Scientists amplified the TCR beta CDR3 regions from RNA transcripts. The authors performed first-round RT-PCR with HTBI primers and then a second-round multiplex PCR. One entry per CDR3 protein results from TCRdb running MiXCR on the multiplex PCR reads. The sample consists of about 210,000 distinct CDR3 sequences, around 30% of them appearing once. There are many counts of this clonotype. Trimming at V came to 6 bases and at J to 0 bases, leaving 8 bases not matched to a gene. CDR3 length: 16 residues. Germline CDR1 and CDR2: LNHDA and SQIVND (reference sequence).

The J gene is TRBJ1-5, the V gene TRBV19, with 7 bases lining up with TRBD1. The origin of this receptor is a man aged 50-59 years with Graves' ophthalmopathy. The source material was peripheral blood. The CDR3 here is CASRPGQTYSNQPQHF. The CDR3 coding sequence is TGTGCCAGTAGACCGGGACAGACATATAGCAATCAGCCCCAGCATTTT.